One sample yielded the 12 T cell receptor beta chains listed below, sequenced in a study of blood T cell repertoires in COVID-19 (dated by TCRdb to about 2020). The library came from the immunoSEQ multiplex PCR assay. Drawn from immuneACCESS, this table holds only the in-frame rearrangements with V and J called that TCRdb kept. Clones are partly lost; checked studies trace under half to an unresolved V gene and leave the rest unexplained. The sample contains just under 65,000 clones, over 65% of them found a single time. Clones ranked in the top ten supply 11% to 15% of the sample. Sequences were obtained from peripheral blood. The receptors stem from a man in his 60s with COVID-19, enrolled during active disease.

This clone was seen only once. The CDR3 DNA sequence: TGTGCCATCAGTGCCCAACCTGTTAGCGGGAGTTCCTACACAGATACGCAGTATTTT. It codes for CAISAQPVSGSSYTDTQYF. This chain uses TRBV10-3 with TRBJ2-3; 9 bases are a match to TRBD2. The junction had 16 bases not matched to a gene; V was cut back by 4 bases and J by 2 bases. The CDR3 sequence is 19 residues long. The V gene's germline CDR1 is ENHRY and CDR2 SYGVKD.

The rearrangement uses TRBV11-2 and TRBJ2-3; 7 bases are a match to TRBD2. Germline trimming cut 5 bases from V and 14 bases from J; bases unmatched to any gene: 10. This CDR3 is 12 amino acids long. CDR1 SGHAT and CDR2 FQNNGV come from the germline V gene. The CDR3 sequence: CASSGRDYPRYF. The CDR3 DNA is TGTGCCAGCAGCGGCCGGGACTACCCAAGGTATTTT.

V and J are TRBV25-1 and TRBJ1-2; no clear D gene. CDR1 is MGHDK and CDR2 is SYGVNS in the germline V gene. CDR3 length: 14 residues. Trimming left V 0 bases short and J 8 bases short, with 13 bases between. In DNA, the CDR3 is TGTGCCAGCAGTGAATATGCCACATCCGGGGGCTACACCTTC. The encoded protein is CASSEYATSGGYTF.

This chain connects TRBV7-7 to TRBJ2-5, with D possibly being TRBD1 (6 bases). Germline-derived CDR1 and CDR2 are SSHAT and FNYEAQ (reference sequence). The CDR3 spans 15 residues. Trimming removed 5 bases at V and 4 bases at J, with 17 bases between. DNA for the CDR3: TGTGCCAGCAGCCTCGGGCAGGGGTTAGTAGAGACCCAGTACTTC. Protein product: CASSLGQGLVETQYF.

The genes are TRBV28 and TRBJ2-3; unclear D gene. Germline lookup yields CDR1 MDHEN and CDR2 SYDVKM. The CDR3 has 14 amino acids. The V end lost 3 bases, the J end lost 2 bases, and 9 bases lay between the germline ends. As DNA, the CDR3 is TGTGCCAGCAGTTTTACGGCGGTCACAGATACGCAGTATTTT. It is translated as CASSFTAVTDTQYF.

The chain uses TRBV25-1 and TRBJ2-4, with 7 bases identical to TRBD2. V lost 6 bases and J lost 8; bases outside the gene matches: 10. Germline CDR1 and CDR2: MGHDK and SYGVNS. The length of the CDR3 is 14 residues. Here the CDR3 reads CASSPPDGGDIQYF. The CDR3 DNA is TGTGCCAGCAGCCCCCCCGATGGGGGGGACATTCAGTACTTC.

The chain recombines TRBV6-5 with TRBJ2-6; 8 bases line up with TRBD2. Germline CDR1 and CDR2: MNHEY and SVGAGI. The CDR3 length is 15 residues. The junction had 4 bases not matched to a gene; V was cut back by 9 bases and J by 0 bases. The CDR3, as DNA: TGTGCCAGTCGGGGGGGGGCCTCTGGGGCCAACGTCCTGACTTTC. Its protein product is CASRGGASGANVLTF.

The CDR3 loop reads CASRPSGGLGLQDTQYF. The CDR3 DNA is TGTGCCAGCAGGCCAAGCGGGGGGCTAGGCCTACAAGATACGCAGTATTTT. The rearrangement joins TRBV28 to TRBJ2-3; 9 nucleotides agree with TRBD2. The CDR3 spans 17 residues. Trimming took 6 bases from V and 5 from J; bases not matched to a gene: 15. Germline CDR1 and CDR2: MDHEN and SYDVKM. Filled out from reference TRBV28 and TRBJ2-3, the complete variable domain reads DVKVTQSSRYLVKRTGEKVFLECVQDMDHENMFWYRQDPGLGLRLIYFSYDVKMKEKGDIPEGYSVSREKKERFSLILESASTNQTSMYLCASRPSGGLGLQDTQYFGPGTRLTVL.

The V gene is TRBV21-1, the J gene TRBJ1-6; TRBD1 is taken as the D call from the table, unchecked against the DNA. TRBV21-1 is classified as a pseudogene. CDR3 length: 14 residues. The CDR3 nucleotides are TGTGCCAGCAGCACGGGACAGGGAAATTCACCCCTCCACTTT. This codes for CASSTGQGNSPLHF.

The rearrangement uses TRBV6-5 and TRBJ1-1; the D is unclear. Germline V gives CDR1 MNHEY, CDR2 SVGAGI. Trimming left V 7 bases short and J 1 base short, with 10 bases between. The CDR3 is 13 amino acids. The CDR3 is CASTAKQNTEAFF. In DNA form, the CDR3 reads TGTGCCAGCACAGCGAAGCAGAACACTGAAGCTTTCTTT.

J is TRBJ1-5 and V is TRBV6-1, with a weak D call TRBD1 (6 bases). This CDR3 contains 16 residues. CDR1 is MNHNS, CDR2 SASEGT, per germline. V was trimmed by 4 bases and J by 0 bases, leaving 13 bases between them. CDR3 sequence: CASSGGGPYSNQPQHF. CDR3 in DNA: TGTGCCAGCAGTGGAGGGGGACCCTATAGCAATCAGCCCCAGCATTTT.

CDR3 in amino acids: CSVEGGRGFDEQFF. CDR3 nucleotides: TGCAGCGTAGAGGGCGGGAGGGGGTTTGATGAGCAGTTCTTC. This chain uses TRBV29-1 with TRBJ2-1; 9 bases match TRBD2. The CDR3 totals 14 residues. Germline CDR1 and CDR2: SQVTM and ANQGSEA. V trimming: 6 bases; J trimming: 8 bases; junction bases outside the gene matches: 11.